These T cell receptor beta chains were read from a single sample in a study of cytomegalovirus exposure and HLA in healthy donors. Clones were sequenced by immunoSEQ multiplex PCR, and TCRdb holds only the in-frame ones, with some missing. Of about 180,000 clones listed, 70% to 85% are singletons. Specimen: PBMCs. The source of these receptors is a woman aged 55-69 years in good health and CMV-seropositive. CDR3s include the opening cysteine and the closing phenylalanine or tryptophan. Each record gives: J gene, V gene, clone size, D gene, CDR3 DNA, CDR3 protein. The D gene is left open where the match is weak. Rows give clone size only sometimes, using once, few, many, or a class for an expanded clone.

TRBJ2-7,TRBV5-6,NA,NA,TGTGCCAGCAGCTTGGGCCTTGAGGCCGAGCAGTACTTC,CASSLGLEAEQYF
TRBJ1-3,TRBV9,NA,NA,TGTGCCAGCAGCGTAGTATCCGGGGGAATTGGGGGAAACACCATATATTTT,CASSVVSGGIGGNTIYF
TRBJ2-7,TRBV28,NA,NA,TGTGCCAGCAGCATACCCGGGACTCCTCGGCCCTACGAGCAGTACTTC,CASSIPGTPRPYEQYF
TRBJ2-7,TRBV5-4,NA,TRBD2,TGTGCCAGCAGCGTTTCTAGCGGGCTAAGCTCCTACGAGCAGTACTTC,CASSVSSGLSSYEQYF
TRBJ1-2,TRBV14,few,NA,TGTGCCAGCAGCCGCACAGGGTCTGACTATGGCTACACCTTC,CASSRTGSDYGYTF
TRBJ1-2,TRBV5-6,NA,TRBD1,TGTGCCAGCAGCGGAACCGGGACAGGGGGTCGCGGCTACACCTTC,CASSGTGTGGRGYTF
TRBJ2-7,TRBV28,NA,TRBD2,TGTGCCAGCAGCGGACTAGACCAAATCTACGAGCAGTACTTC,CASSGLDQIYEQYF
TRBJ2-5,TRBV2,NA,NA,TGTGCCAGCAGCCGCACCGGACAGCGGTACCCCCAGTACTTC,CASSRTGQRYPQYF
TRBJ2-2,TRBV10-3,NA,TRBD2,TGTGCCACCCGCCGACCGGGACTAGCGGGTCCTAACACCGGGGAGCTGTTTTTT,CATRRPGLAGPNTGELFF
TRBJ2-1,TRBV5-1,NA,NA,TGCGCCAGCAGCTTGGGGCTTCTCACCTCCTACAATGAGCAGTTCTTC,CASSLGLLTSYNEQFF
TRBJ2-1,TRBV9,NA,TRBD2,TGTGCCAGCAGCGTAGGACTAGCGGCCTACAATGAGCAGTTCTTC,CASSVGLAAYNEQFF
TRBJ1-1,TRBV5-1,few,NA,TGCGCCAGCAGCTTGAGGGGGGGCGAAAGGACGACTGAAGCTTTCTTT,CASSLRGGERTTEAFF
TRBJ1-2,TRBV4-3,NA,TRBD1,TGCGCCAGCAGCCAAGATTGGGACAGGTTAAACTATGGCTACACCTTC,CASSQDWDRLNYGYTF
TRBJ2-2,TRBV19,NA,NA,TGTGCCAGTAGCAAACAGTCCGGGGAGCTGTTTTTT,CASSKQSGELFF
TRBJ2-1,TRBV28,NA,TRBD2,TGTGCCAGCAGTTTTTCTGAGCGGGGGGCCCCCGAGTTCTTC,CASSFSERGAPEFF
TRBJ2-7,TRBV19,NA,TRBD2,TGTGCCAGTAGTGTTAGCGGGGCCCACTACGAGCAGTACTTC,CASSVSGAHYEQYF
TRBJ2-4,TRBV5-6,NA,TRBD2,TGTGCCAGCAGCTTGGAGGGTAGCGGGGTTGTGAACAGTCAGTACTTC,CASSLEGSGVVNSQYF
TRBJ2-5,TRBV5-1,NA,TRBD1,TGCGCCAGCAGCCCAAGGACCATCTCAGGGGGCGGGGAGACCCAGTACTTC,CASSPRTISGGGETQYF
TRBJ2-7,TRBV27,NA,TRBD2,TGTGCCAGCAGTTTATCGGGACTAGCGGGCTACGAGCAGTACTTC,CASSLSGLAGYEQYF
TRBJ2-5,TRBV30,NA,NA,TGTGCCTGGGGCTCCCCGGGAGAGACCCAGTACTTC,CAWGSPGETQYF
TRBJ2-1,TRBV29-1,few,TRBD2,TGCAGCGTTGCCCGACTAGCGGGACTGAACAATGAGCAGTTCTTC,CSVARLAGLNNEQFF
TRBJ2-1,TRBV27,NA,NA,TGTGCCAGCAGTCACGACAGCCAATACAATGAGCAGTTCTTC,CASSHDSQYNEQFF
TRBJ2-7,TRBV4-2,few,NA,TGTGCCAGCAGCCGGGGGGAGTACGAGCAGTACTTC,CASSRGEYEQYF
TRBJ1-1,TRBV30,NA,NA,TGTGCCTGGAGTGCCCTTCCTAAGGGGGGGGAAGCTTTCTTT,CAWSALPKGGEAFF
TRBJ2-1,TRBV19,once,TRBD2,TGTGCCAGTGTAGGGACTAGCGGTTACAATGAGCAGTTCTTC,CASVGTSGYNEQFF
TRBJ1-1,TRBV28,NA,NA,TGTGCCAGCAGTCCCCCGGGGAGGAACACTGAAGCTTTCTTT,CASSPPGRNTEAFF
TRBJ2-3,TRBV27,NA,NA,TGTGCCAGCAGCGCCCATAGCCCAGATACGCAGTATTTT,CASSAHSPDTQYF
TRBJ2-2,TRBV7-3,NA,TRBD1,TGTGCCAGCAGCTTAGGATGGGACAGGGGACGGGCCGGGGAGCTGTTTTTT,CASSLGWDRGRAGELFF
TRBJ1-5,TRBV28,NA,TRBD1,TGTGCCAGCAGACCCGGGACAGGGAATCAGCCCCAGCATTTT,CASRPGTGNQPQHF
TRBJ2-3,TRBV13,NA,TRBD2,TGTGCCAGCAGCCCCAGACTAGCGGTCACAGATACGCAGTATTTT,CASSPRLAVTDTQYF
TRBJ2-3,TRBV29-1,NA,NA,TGCAGCGTTGAGAGGAGGGATACGCAGTATTTT,CSVERRDTQYF
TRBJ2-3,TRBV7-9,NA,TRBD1,TGTGCCAGCAGCTTACCTAACAGGGGGCTAGATACGCAGTATTTT,CASSLPNRGLDTQYF
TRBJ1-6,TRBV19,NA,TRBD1,TGTGCCAGTAGTATTGTTACAGGGGATAATTCACCCCTCCACTTT,CASSIVTGDNSPLHF
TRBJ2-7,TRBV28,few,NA,TGTGCCAGCAGCCCTCGGTACGAGCAGTACTTC,CASSPRYEQYF
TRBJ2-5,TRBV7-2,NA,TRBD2,TGTGCCAGCAGCTTAGAAGTAGTGGGGGGGTGGGAGACCCAGTACTTC,CASSLEVVGGWETQYF
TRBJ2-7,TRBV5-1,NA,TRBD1,TGCGCCAGCAGCTTGGTGGCAGGGGGCTCCTACGAGCAGTACTTC,CASSLVAGGSYEQYF
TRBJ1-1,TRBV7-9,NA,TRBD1,TGTGCCAGCAGCTCGACAGGGGGCAGGAACACTGAAGCTTTCTTT,CASSSTGGRNTEAFF
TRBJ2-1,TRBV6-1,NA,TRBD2,TGTGCCATACCGGGACTAGCGGGAGCCTACAATGAGCAGTTCTTC,CAIPGLAGAYNEQFF
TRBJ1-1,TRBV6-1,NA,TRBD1,TGTGCCAGCATCTTACCGGGACAGGGACCTGAAGCTTTCTTT,CASILPGQGPEAFF
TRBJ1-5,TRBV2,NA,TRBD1,TGTGCCAGCAGTGAGAGACAGGGCGGGCAGCCCCAGCATTTT,CASSERQGGQPQHF
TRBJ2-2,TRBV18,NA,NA,TGTGCCAGCTCACCCGGGCAGGGATTCACCGGGGAGCTGTTTTTT,CASSPGQGFTGELFF
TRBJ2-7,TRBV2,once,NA,TGTGCCAGCAGTGGACAAACTAGGTGGGTAAACTACGAGCAGTACTTC,CASSGQTRWVNYEQYF
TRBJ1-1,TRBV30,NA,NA,TGTGCCTGGACAGGGAGGTTGATTATGGACACTGAAGCTTTCTTT,CAWTGRLIMDTEAFF
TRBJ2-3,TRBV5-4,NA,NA,TGTGCCAGCAGCGCCGGACCGGGGACAGATACGCAGTATTTT,CASSAGPGTDTQYF
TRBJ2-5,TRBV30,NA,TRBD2,TGTGCCTGGAGTGGAAGCGGGGGGGCCCAGTACTTC,CAWSGSGGAQYF
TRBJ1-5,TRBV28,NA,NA,TGTGCCAGCAAAATACAGGGCGGTACCAATCAGCCCCAGCATTTT,CASKIQGGTNQPQHF